This TCR beta chain comes out of a study of PD-1 blockade in classical Hodgkin lymphoma. The protocol was immunoSEQ multiplex PCR, while the TCRdb copy is restricted to in-frame clones and leaves out a portion. The table lists some 70,000 clones, about 93% of them singletons. V lost 6 bases and J lost 4; bases outside the gene matches: 5. CDR3 length equals 13 residues. The V gene's germline CDR1 is SGHTA and CDR2 FQGNSA. The sample's time point: newly diagnosed, previously untreated cHL patient sample. Acting as the comparison were PBMCs from newly diagnosed, untreated classical Hodgkin lymphoma. The sequencing input was peripheral blood mononuclear cells (PBMCs). This rearrangement joins TRBV7-2 to TRBJ2-7, with 8 bases fitting TRBD1. This sequence was found in a human donor with classical Hodgkin lymphoma. CDR3 in DNA: TGTGCCAGCAGACGGACAGGGACGTACGAGCAGTACTTC. Its translation: CASRRTGTYEQYF.